This T cell receptor beta chain derives from a study of blood T cell repertoires in COVID-19. Turning to the study itself: Some COVID-19 samples were acute and others convalescent; all came from the United States, Italy and Spain. Nucleic acid was either cDNA or gDNA, and it came from T cells, B-cell-depleted T cells, or PBMCs.

Authors' data handling: From reference gene primer amplification, estimates of nucleated cell counts were derived. Assay: immunoSEQ multiplex PCR; the TCRdb copy retains only in-frame clones and omits some. D and trimming were read from the DNA, whereas the V and J calls and clone size are those reported in that table. The sample lists just under 20,000 clones, around nine tenths occurring once. This CDR3 has 15 residues. Germline V CDR1 and CDR2: MGHRA, YSYEKL. V lost 1 base and J lost 3; bases outside the gene matches: 6. The receptor comes from a human donor in a cohort sampled during active COVID-19. Material: peripheral blood. The chain links TRBV4-1 to TRBJ2-7, with 7 bases matching TRBD2. In nucleotides, the CDR3 is TGCGCCAGCAGCCAAGTGGCTAGCGGAGACTACGAGCAGTACTTC. Amino acid sequence: CASSQVASGDYEQYF.